These T cell receptor beta chains were read from a single sample in a study of neoadjuvant anti-PD-1 for oral cavity cancer. This table comes from immunoSEQ multiplex PCR, and its TCRdb copy is limited to in-frame clones, with some not included. Among fewer than 20,000 clones listed, under 75% were seen once. The sequenced sample was PBMCs, obtained before nivolumab (anti-PD-1) treatment. Source of these receptors: a person aged 35-79 years with oral cavity squamous cell carcinoma. The CDR3 runs from the conserved cysteine through the conserved F or W. Fields, in order: D gene, clone size, J gene, V gene, CDR3 length, CDR3 DNA, CDR3 protein. A D gene is named only where the DNA matches it firmly. The listing skips clone size in some rows; elsewhere it reads once, few, many or a size class.

>TRBD1|.|TRBJ1-1|TRBV6-1|14
TGTGCCAGCAGCGGGGGACAGCTGAACACTGAAGCTTTCTTT
CASSGGQLNTEAFF
>.|.|TRBJ2-1|TRBV2|14
TGTGCCAGCCAGTCAGGCAGCTTCAACAATGAGCAGTTCTTC
CASQSGSFNNEQFF
>TRBD1|few|TRBJ1-2|TRBV10-3|15
TGTGCCATCAGTTCCCCCCAGACAGGGTCCCGCGGCTACACCTTC
CAISSPQTGSRGYTF
>.|.|TRBJ2-5|TRBV2|13
TGTGCCAGCAGTGAACAGAGTCAAGAGACCCAGTACTTC
CASSEQSQETQYF
>.|.|TRBJ2-3|TRBV5-1|15
TGCGCCAGCAGCTTGGTGGGACTTTCCACAGATACGCAGTATTTT
CASSLVGLSTDTQYF
>TRBD1|.|TRBJ2-4|TRBV9|16
TGTGCCAGCAGCGTAGAGGGACAGGGAGCCAAAAACATTCAGTACTTC
CASSVEGQGAKNIQYF
>.|.|TRBJ1-5|TRBV11-2|14
TGTGCCAGCAGCCCTCCCCTGGGGCGTCAGCCCCAGCATTTT
CASSPPLGRQPQHF
>TRBD1|.|TRBJ1-2|TRBV6-5|13
TGTGCCAGCAGGGAACAGGGGGGAAATGGCTACACCTTC
CASREQGGNGYTF
>.|.|TRBJ2-7|TRBV29-1|13
TGCAGCGTTGAAGACCTCCGGAGGGAGGAGCAGTACTTC
CSVEDLRREEQYF
>TRBD1|.|TRBJ2-1|TRBV10-3|14
TGTGCCATCAGCCCGGGACAGGGCCGAAATGAGCAGTTCTTC
CAISPGQGRNEQFF
>.|.|TRBJ2-5|TRBV4-1|14
TGCGCCAGCAGCCCGGGACTCAGCCAAGAGACCCAGTACTTC
CASSPGLSQETQYF
>.|.|TRBJ1-2|TRBV28|16
TGTGCCAGCAGTTCCGTAGGGGAGGGTGGGAACTATGGCTACACCTTC
CASSSVGEGGNYGYTF
>.|.|TRBJ2-1|TRBV6-5|12
TGTGCCAGCAGCCGGGACCGAGACAAGCAGTTCTTC
CASSRDRDKQFF
>.|few|TRBJ1-1|TRBV27|12
TGTGCCAGCAGTGACCCCGGGATGAAAGCTTTCTTT
CASSDPGMKAFF
>.|few|TRBJ2-7|TRBV28|13
TGTGCCAGCAGTCCCAGTGTCCCCTACGAGCAGTACTTC
CASSPSVPYEQYF
>.|.|TRBJ2-3|TRBV5-1|17
TGCGCCAGCAGCAGAGTTCTTGGAACGTCTGGCACAGATACGCAGTATTTT
CASSRVLGTSGTDTQYF
>.|few|TRBJ1-3|TRBV5-1|12
TGCGCCAGCAGCTTGGATGGTTACACCATATATTTT
CASSLDGYTIYF
>.|.|TRBJ2-7|TRBV6-5|13
TGTGCCAGCACCAAACGGGGCGGCTACGAGCAGTACTTC
CASTKRGGYEQYF
>TRBD1|.|TRBJ2-1|TRBV5-1|18
TGCGCCAGCAGCCCCAGGCTTTTACAGGGGGAAGTTTACAATGAGCAGTTCTTC
CASSPRLLQGEVYNEQFF
>.|.|TRBJ2-7|TRBV4-1|15
TGCGCCAGCAGCCAAGAGAGTACAGTTCCGTACGAGCAGTACTTC
CASSQESTVPYEQYF
>TRBD1|.|TRBJ1-5|TRBV2|16
TGTGCCAGCACCCCCGTGGACAGGGGGAATGAGAAGCCCCAGCATTTT
CASTPVDRGNEKPQHF
>.|few|TRBJ1-2|TRBV2|13
TGTGCCAGCAGTGAGCGGTCCGACTATGGCTACACCTTC
CASSERSDYGYTF
>.|.|TRBJ1-1|TRBV2|13
TGTGCCAGCAGTGTACAGATGAACACTGAAGCTTTCTTT
CASSVQMNTEAFF
>.|.|TRBJ1-1|TRBV2|16
TGTGCCAGCAGTGAAGGAGCGGGGACGTGGGGGACTGAAGCTTTCTTT
CASSEGAGTWGTEAFF
>.|.|TRBJ2-1|TRBV4-1|14
TGCGCCAGCACAACGGTTCCGGGGGACAATGAGCAGTTCTTC
CASTTVPGDNEQFF
>.|.|TRBJ1-2|TRBV21-1|14
TGTGCCAGCCCCGGAGACACCTTAGACTATGGCTACACCTTC
CASPGDTLDYGYTF
>TRBD1|.|TRBJ1-1|TRBV12-5|13
TGTGCTAGTGGGACAGGGCTCGACACTGAAGCTTTCTTT
CASGTGLDTEAFF
>.|.|TRBJ2-3|TRBV30|13
TGTGCCTGGAGCCTGCTAGCGACAGATACGCAGTATTTT
CAWSLLATDTQYF
>.|.|TRBJ2-3|TRBV5-6|12
TGTGCCAGCAGCCTCGCGAGGGCCGTGCAGTATTTT
CASSLARAVQYF
>TRBD1|.|TRBJ1-4|TRBV29-1|15
TGCAGCGTGAGCAATAGGACAGGGATGATTGAAAAACTGTTTTTT
CSVSNRTGMIEKLFF
>.|.|TRBJ1-3|TRBV5-5|14
TGTGCCAGCAGCTTGGAGGGACACGGAAACACCATATATTTT
CASSLEGHGNTIYF
>TRBD2|few|TRBJ2-2|TRBV4-2|18
TGTGCCAGCAGCCAGGCTGACATAGCGGGGGAGAACACCGGGGAGCTGTTTTTT
CASSQADIAGENTGELFF
>.|.|TRBJ1-1|TRBV5-8|12
TGTGCCAGCAGTTCGTACAGGGCTGGAGCTTTCTTT
CASSSYRAGAFF
>.|.|TRBJ2-1|TRBV11-2|14
TGTGCCAGCAGCTTGGCGCCCTCTGGGAATGAGCAGTTCTTC
CASSLAPSGNEQFF
>.|.|TRBJ1-2|TRBV30|12
TGTGCCTGTCAACAGGGAAACTATGGCTACACCTTC
CACQQGNYGYTF
>.|.|TRBJ2-2|TRBV9|15
TGTGCCAGCAGCGTAGCTGTGGGGGGCACCGGGGAGCTGTTTTTT
CASSVAVGGTGELFF
>.|.|TRBJ1-1|TRBV15|13
TGTGCCACCAGCAGAGGACAGGACGGTGAAGCTTTCTTT
CATSRGQDGEAFF
>.|.|TRBJ2-3|TRBV30|15
TGTGCCTGGAGTGTACTAGCAGCTGCGGCAGATACGCAGTATTTT
CAWSVLAAAADTQYF
>.|.|TRBJ1-4|TRBV5-1|16
TGCGCCAGCAGCCCGGGGGCAAAAGGGCTAAATGAAAAACTGTTTTTT
CASSPGAKGLNEKLFF
>.|.|TRBJ2-7|TRBV7-9|15
TGTGCCAGCAGCCCCGGGGCGGTGGCGACCTACGAGCAGTACTTC
CASSPGAVATYEQYF
>.|.|TRBJ2-7|TRBV9|14
TGTGCCAGCAGCCCCCGGGACTCAGCCTACGAGCAGTACTTC
CASSPRDSAYEQYF
>TRBD2|.|TRBJ2-3|TRBV7-2|16
TGTGCCAGCAGCTTAGAATTAGCGGGAGGGGAGAATACGCAGTATTTT
CASSLELAGGENTQYF